Following are 10 T cell receptor beta chains from one sample sequenced in a study of blood T cell repertoires in COVID-19. The table came from immunoSEQ multiplex PCR; TCRdb's copy has only in-frame clones and leaves some out. The table records about 74,000 clones, around nine tenths of them present only once. The material sequenced was peripheral blood. The receptors derive from a human donor in a cohort sampled during active COVID-19.

This chain connects TRBV7-6 to TRBJ2-2, with TRBD1 matching over 8 bases. The CDR3 contains 16 residues. Germline loops: CDR1 SGHVS, CDR2 FNYEAQ. V shed 1 base, J shed 4 bases, and the junction held 5 bases outside the gene matches. The CDR3 reads CASSLETGQVTGELFF. In nucleotides, the CDR3 is TGTGCCAGCAGCTTAGAAACGGGACAGGTCACCGGGGAGCTGTTTTTT.

This rearrangement joins TRBV27 to TRBJ2-2, with D maybe TRBD1 (5 bases). This CDR3 has 12 residues. In germline, CDR1 is MNHEY, CDR2 SMNVEV (reference sequence). Between the trimmed V and J ends, which lost 8 bases and 6 bases, there was a span of 10 bases. The chain's CDR3 is CASGKGSGELFF. The CDR3 nucleotides are TGTGCCAGCGGGAAGGGGTCCGGGGAGCTGTTTTTT.

The sample holds one count of this clone. The J gene is TRBJ2-3, the V gene TRBV29-1, with D possibly being TRBD2 (6 bases). This CDR3 is built from 18 residues. Germline CDR1 SQVTM, CDR2 ANQGSEA. Deletions cut 5 bases from V and 3 bases from J, with 27 bases between. DNA of the CDR3: TGCAGCGTTCCAACTAGGGCAGGTTGGACGGGAGTAACAGATACGCAGTATTTT. Translation: CSVPTRAGWTGVTDTQYF.

The V and J genes are TRBV10-3 and TRBJ2-7, with TRBD2 matching over 9 bases. In germline, CDR1 is ENHRY, CDR2 SYGVKD. The CDR3 has 13 amino acids. V lost 9 bases and J lost 3; bases outside the gene matches: 6. CDR3 sequence (DNA): TGTGCCATTCAGCGGGAGGCCGTCTACGAGCAGTACTTC. Translating it yields CAIQREAVYEQYF.

The genes are TRBV4-2 and TRBJ1-3, with D perhaps TRBD1 (5 bases). Germline CDR1 is LGHNA and CDR2 is YNFKEQ. CDR3 size: 15 residues. V was shortened by 5 bases and J by 0 bases, with 11 bases between the two germline ends. CDR3 coding DNA: TGTGCCAGCAGCGACCTTGGGGCCTCTGGAAACACCATATATTTT. It yields the protein CASSDLGASGNTIYF.

The rearrangement uses TRBV19 and TRBJ2-5, with TRBD2 matching 11 bases. V trimming: 6 bases; J trimming: 4 bases; junction bases outside the gene matches: 1. Germline CDR1 LNHDA, CDR2 SQIVND (reference sequence). The CDR3 covers 13 residues. CDR3 bases: TGTGCCAGTAGGGGACTAGCGGTAGAGACCCAGTACTTC. Its translation is CASRGLAVETQYF.

The V gene is TRBV27, the J gene TRBJ2-3, with D unclear. The CDR3 runs 16 residues. Trimming shortened V by 4 bases and J by 0 bases, and 14 bases separated the two germline ends. CDR1 and CDR2 (germline): MNHEY, SMNVEV (reference sequence). The CDR3, as DNA: TGTGCCAGCAGTTCACCTCGGGTCGGGAGCACAGATACGCAGTATTTT. Its translation: CASSSPRVGSTDTQYF.

This clone showed up just a few times. This chain links TRBV7-8 with TRBJ2-7; a weak D match, TRBD1 (6 bases). The length of the CDR3 is 15 residues. Per the germline V gene, CDR1 is SGHVS and CDR2 is FQNEAQ. V was pared by 2 bases and J by 0 bases, with 11 bases between. In DNA, the CDR3 is TGTGCCAGCAGCTTATTGACAGGAAGCTCCTACGAGCAGTACTTC. Its translation: CASSLLTGSSYEQYF.

This clone has just one count. This chain connects TRBV29-1 to TRBJ2-1; 8 positions match TRBD1. This CDR3 is built from 14 residues. V lost 4 bases and J lost 4; bases outside the gene matches: 6. Germline V lookup: CDR1 SQVTM, CDR2 ANQGSEA. DNA for the CDR3: TGCAGCGTTGCCCCCACAGGGGGTTACAATGAGCAGTTCTTC. Translation: CSVAPTGGYNEQFF.

This sequence joins TRBV15 and TRBJ1-5, with TRBD1 matching over 10 bases. Looked up from germline, CDR1 is LNHNV and CDR2 is YYDKDF (reference sequence). V lost 0 bases to trimming and J lost 5 bases; unmatched junction nucleotides: 10. This CDR3 spans 18 amino acids. CDR3 protein: CATSRDLGGDRGYQPQHF. The DNA for the CDR3 is TGTGCCACCAGCAGAGATCTCGGGGGGGACAGGGGCTATCAGCCCCAGCATTTT.